What follows are 13 T cell receptor beta chains derived from one specimen sequenced in a study of OX40 agonist ivuxolimab in advanced cancers. The repertoire was sequenced with immunoSEQ multiplex PCR; TCRdb's copy has only in-frame clones and lacks some. The data contain 67,000 or so clones, about 88% of them singletons. The sequenced sample was CD4+ or CD8+ T cells sorted from blood, obtained in a trial of the OX40 agonist ivuxolimab. All receptors come from an adult with an advanced solid tumor such as melanoma, head and neck, liver or kidney cancer.

V gene TRBV6-1 combines with J gene TRBJ2-1, with TRBD2 matching 7 bases. Trimming removed 7 bases from V and 2 bases from J; junction bases left unmatched: 8. Germline-derived CDR1 and CDR2 are MNHNS and SASEGT. This CDR3 has 15 residues. CDR3 DNA: TGTGCCAGCAACCCTCGCGGGAGCACCTACAATGAGCAGTTCTTC. Its protein product is CASNPRGSTYNEQFF.

The chain employs TRBV5-1 and TRBJ2-3; D ambiguous. This CDR3 has 12 residues. Germline V lookup: CDR1 SGHRS, CDR2 YFSETQ. With 6 bases removed from V and 2 bases from J, the gap between germline ends came to 7 bases. In DNA, the CDR3 is TGCGCCAGCACCGATAACACAGATACGCAGTATTTT. The encoded protein is CASTDNTDTQYF.

The V gene is TRBV7-2, the J gene TRBJ2-2, with D tentatively TRBD2 (5 bases). In germline, CDR1 is SGHTA, CDR2 FQGNSA. The V end lost 2 bases, the J end lost 0 bases, and 7 bases lay between the germline ends. The CDR3 is made up of 15 amino acids. The CDR3 reads CASSLTRTNTGELFF. The CDR3 DNA reads as TGTGCCAGCAGCTTAACTAGAACGAACACCGGGGAGCTGTTTTTT.

J is TRBJ2-1 and V is TRBV5-4, with D perhaps matching TRBD2 (5 bases). Trimming removed 4 bases from V and 6 bases from J, with 17 bases in between. Germline V gives CDR1 SGHNT, CDR2 YYREEE (reference sequence). The CDR3 loop spans 15 amino acids. DNA for the CDR3: TGTGCCAGCAGCGCCGAGGGCACCCGACGCAATGAGCAGTTCTTC. Translated: CASSAEGTRRNEQFF.

The chain carries TRBV2 and TRBJ1-4; D might be TRBD1 (5 bases). Per germline, CDR1 SNHLY and CDR2 FYNNEI. The CDR3 consists of 12 residues. The V gene lost 8 bases and the J gene lost 2 bases, with 6 bases spanning the gap. CDR3 coding DNA: TGTGCCAGCCGGGACACTAATGAAAAACTGTTTTTT. Translating it yields CASRDTNEKLFF.

The chain combines TRBV18 with TRBJ1-6; 9 bases line up with TRBD1. The trim removed 2 bases at V and 6 bases at J, leaving 2 bases unmatched. Germline-derived CDR1 and CDR2 are KGHSH and LQKENI. There are 15 residues in the CDR3. In nucleotides, the CDR3 is TGTGCCAGCTCACCAAGGGACAGGGTTAATTCACCCCTCCACTTT. Protein: CASSPRDRVNSPLHF. Variable domain in full (rest from reference TRBV18 and TRBJ1-6): NAGVMQNPRHLVRRRGQEARLRCSPMKGHSHVYWYRQLPEEGLKFMVYLQKENIIDESGMPKERFSAEFPKEGPSILRIQQVVRGDSAAYFCASSPRDRVNSPLHFGNGTRLTVT.

V is TRBV29-1 and J is TRBJ1-6; D is unresolved. The CDR3 is made up of 13 amino acids. Trimming pared 4 bases from V and 8 bases from J, leaving 12 bases between. The germline V gene has CDR1 SQVTM and CDR2 ANQGSEA. CDR3 nucleotide sequence: TGCAGCGTTGTGTGGGCTGAGGATTCACCCCTCCACTTT. It encodes CSVVWAEDSPLHF. Looking up the rest from reference TRBV29-1 and TRBJ1-6 gives the full variable domain: SAVISQKPSRDICQRGTSLTIQCQVDSQVTMMFWYRQQPGQSLTLIATANQGSEATYESGFVIDKFPISRPNLTFSTLTVSNMSPEDSSIYLCSVVWAEDSPLHFGNGTRLTVT.

V and J are TRBV29-1 and TRBJ1-2, with D tentatively TRBD1 (5 bases). Trimming stripped 1 base from V and 2 bases from J, with 8 bases between. Germline V lookup: CDR1 SQVTM, CDR2 ANQGSEA. The CDR3 is 13 amino acids. The CDR3 DNA sequence: TGCAGCGTTGAAGGTACAGGAAACTATGGCTACACCTTC. It translates to CSVEGTGNYGYTF.

The chain uses TRBV11-2 and TRBJ2-2; 9 bases map to TRBD1. CDR1 SGHAT and CDR2 FQNNGV come from the germline V gene. V lost 5 bases to trimming and J lost 6 bases; unmatched junction nucleotides: 7. This CDR3 is 15 amino acids long. The CDR3 nucleotides read TGTGCCAGCAGCCCCGGACAGGGGAGGGCCGGGGAGCTGTTTTTT. It specifies CASSPGQGRAGELFF.

V gene TRBV6-5 combines with J gene TRBJ1-1; 7 positions match TRBD1. V was clipped by 5 bases and J by 6 bases; unmatched bases: 12. CDR3 length equals 15 residues. Germline V gives CDR1 MNHEY, CDR2 SVGAGI. CDR3 sequence reads: CASSQRPGTASEAFF. The CDR3 bases are TGTGCCAGCAGTCAAAGACCCGGGACAGCATCTGAAGCTTTCTTT.

With respect to this clone: Within the sample, other DNA sequences also encode this same CDR3. The chain joins TRBV5-1 to TRBJ1-1, with 9 bases lining up with TRBD1. Germline CDR1 SGHRS, CDR2 YFSETQ. V dropped 4 bases and J dropped 2; count of bases not matched to a gene: 3. The CDR3 covers 14 residues. In DNA form, the CDR3 reads TGCGCCAGCAGCCCGGGACAGGGAAACACTGAAGCTTTCTTT. The encoded protein is CASSPGQGNTEAFF.

The chain joins TRBV2 to TRBJ2-5; D is undetermined. The CDR3 has 13 residues. The V gene lost 4 bases and the J gene lost 2 bases, with 8 bases spanning the gap. The germline CDR1 and CDR2 sequences are SNHLY and FYNNEI. The CDR3 protein is CASSGNSQETQYF. As DNA, the CDR3 is TGTGCCAGCAGTGGGAACAGTCAAGAGACCCAGTACTTC.

This sequence joins TRBV28 and TRBJ2-3; D is undetermined. The ends were cut back, 7 bases at V and 6 bases at J, with 17 bases in the middle. Germline V gene data show CDR1 as MDHEN and CDR2 as SYDVKM. The CDR3 consists of 14 residues. CDR3 protein: CASNGFPGSDTQYF. The CDR3 nucleotides read TGTGCCAGCAACGGGTTCCCGGGTTCGGATACGCAGTATTTT.